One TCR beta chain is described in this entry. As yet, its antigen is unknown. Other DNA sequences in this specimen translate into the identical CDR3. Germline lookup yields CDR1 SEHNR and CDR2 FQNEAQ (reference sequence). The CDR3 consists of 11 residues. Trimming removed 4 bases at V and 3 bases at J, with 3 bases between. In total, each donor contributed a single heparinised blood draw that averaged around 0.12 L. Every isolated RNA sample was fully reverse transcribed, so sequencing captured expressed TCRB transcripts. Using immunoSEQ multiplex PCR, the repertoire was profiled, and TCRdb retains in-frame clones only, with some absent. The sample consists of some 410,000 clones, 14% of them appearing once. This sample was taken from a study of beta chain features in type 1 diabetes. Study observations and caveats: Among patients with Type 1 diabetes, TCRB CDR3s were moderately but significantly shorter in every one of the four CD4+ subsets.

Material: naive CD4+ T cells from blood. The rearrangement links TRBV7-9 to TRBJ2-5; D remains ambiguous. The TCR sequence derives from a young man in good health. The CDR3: CASSSKETQYF. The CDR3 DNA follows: TGTGCCAGCAGCTCAAAAGAGACCCAGTACTTC.